These T cell receptor beta chains were read from a single sample in a study of blood T cell repertoires in COVID-19. Assay used: immunoSEQ multiplex PCR; TCRdb lists only in-frame clones, some missing. The sample contains 99,000 or so clones, 86% of which appear only once. The sequenced sample was peripheral blood. These receptors all come from a woman aged 60-75 years in a cohort sampled during active or convalescent COVID-19. Each CDR3 is given with its conserved first and last residue.

V gene: TRBV7-9; J gene: TRBJ1-1; CDR3 protein: CASSLQENTEAFF
V gene: TRBV6-1; J gene: TRBJ1-6; CDR3 protein: CASSEAVGTGSRVPLHF
V gene: TRBV28; J gene: TRBJ1-1; CDR3 protein: CASGSLTSLKGTGSPNRNTEAFF
V gene: TRBV5-6; J gene: TRBJ1-4; CDR3 protein: CASSRRGLWPHNEKLFF
V gene: TRBV2; J gene: TRBJ2-5; CDR3 protein: CASSGTLRGKETQYF
V gene: TRBV11-2; J gene: TRBJ1-3; CDR3 protein: CASSSRRGEGNTIYF
V gene: TRBV20-1; J gene: TRBJ1-5; CDR3 protein: CSASPGQLNQPQHF
V gene: TRBV18; J gene: TRBJ1-4; CDR3 protein: CASSLGQGANEKLFF
V gene: TRBV19; J gene: TRBJ1-5; CDR3 protein: CASSSTGSNQPQHF
V gene: TRBV12-3/TRBV12-4; J gene: TRBJ2-1; CDR3 protein: CASSPGLATEQFF
V gene: TRBV11-2; J gene: TRBJ1-2; CDR3 protein: CASSIGQGGIYGYTF
V gene: TRBV19; J gene: TRBJ1-5; CDR3 protein: CASTRGLAGEPQHF
V gene: TRBV9; J gene: TRBJ1-1; CDR3 protein: CASSSHPGQGLGTEAFF
V gene: TRBV4-1; J gene: TRBJ1-3; CDR3 protein: CASSHSQGSSGNTIYF
V gene: TRBV19; J gene: TRBJ2-1; CDR3 protein: CASSIEQVHNEQFF
V gene: TRBV14; J gene: TRBJ2-3; CDR3 protein: CASSRQLASTDTQYF
V gene: TRBV28; J gene: TRBJ2-5; CDR3 protein: CASSDPGQGARETQYF
V gene: TRBV7-2; J gene: TRBJ1-2; CDR3 protein: CASSGTGALGGYTF
V gene: TRBV3-1/TRBV3-2; J gene: TRBJ2-5; CDR3 protein: CASSQVSAGGQETQYF
V gene: TRBV10-3; J gene: TRBJ1-3; CDR3 protein: CAISESPREPGNTIYF
V gene: TRBV19; J gene: TRBJ2-5; CDR3 protein: CASRTGGIQETQYF
V gene: TRBV11-2; J gene: TRBJ1-2; CDR3 protein: CASSHPGANYGYTF
V gene: TRBV30; J gene: TRBJ1-1; CDR3 protein: CAWSGARVDTEAFF
V gene: TRBV7-6; J gene: TRBJ2-7; CDR3 protein: CASSLLSGTSGGRVYEQYF
V gene: TRBV5-5; J gene: TRBJ2-7; CDR3 protein: CASSLVSGGVTLSEQYF
V gene: TRBV5-5; J gene: TRBJ2-7; CDR3 protein: CASSQTHWDRAYEQYF
V gene: TRBV5-1; J gene: TRBJ2-3; CDR3 protein: CASSLASRLSTDTQYF